This is a list of T cell receptor beta chains from one sample in a study of control samples from healthy donors and cancer patients. Sequencing used immunoSEQ multiplex PCR; TCRdb keeps in-frame clones, though not all of them. The sample has more than 60,000 clones, around 90% seen once. Source material: PBMCs. The receptors here all came from a woman between 45 and 65 years old with colorectal cancer. Each CDR3 is given with its conserved first and last residue. Fields, in order: J gene, V gene, D gene, CDR3 protein. D genes are given only for firm matches.

>TRBJ1-6|TRBV6-4|-
CASSPSEYNSPLHF
>TRBJ1-2|TRBV2|-
CASSARQRDYGYTF
>TRBJ1-2|TRBV28|-
CASTERGFGYTF
>TRBJ1-6|TRBV5-1|TRBD1
CASSSDRGQNSPLHF
>TRBJ1-1|TRBV10-3|-
CAIREFTDGTEAFF
>TRBJ1-2|TRBV12-2|-
CASRTSPRGPGYTF
>TRBJ2-2|TRBV2|-
CASSEMASRTGELFF
>TRBJ1-6|TRBV3-1/TRBV3-2|-
CASSQVDVSPLHF
>TRBJ2-3|TRBV24-1|-
CATSDPQPTGSDTQYF
>TRBJ2-6|TRBV3-1/TRBV3-2|-
CASSQNSGANVLTF
>TRBJ1-2|TRBV2|TRBD1
CASSGGTGGRYGYTF
>TRBJ2-5|TRBV9|-
CASSVEGGRRETQYF
>TRBJ1-3|TRBV30|-
CAWSVSYSRRNTIYF
>TRBJ1-1|TRBV19|TRBD1
CASSMGQGVTEAFF
>TRBJ1-3|TRBV29-1|-
CSVVGSGNTIYF
>TRBJ1-2|TRBV4-3|TRBD1
CARSRGEGALNYGYTF
>TRBJ1-1|TRBV3-1/TRBV3-2|-
CASSQDVTAEAFF
>TRBJ1-6|TRBV28|TRBD1
CASSPRDRDNSPLHF
>TRBJ2-1|TRBV7-8|TRBD2
CASSPPGLAGGPVNEQFF
>TRBJ1-4|TRBV4-1|-
CASSQGSEGIREKLFF
>TRBJ1-1|TRBV6-2/TRBV6-3|-
CASSYRGRTEAFF
>TRBJ1-2|TRBV6-1|-
CASSEGPDPVYGYTF
>TRBJ1-1|TRBV5-8|-
CASSWAGFATEAFF
>TRBJ2-5|TRBV7-6|-
CASSFGRQETQYF
>TRBJ1-5|TRBV28|-
CASSLLGGQPQHF
>TRBJ2-5|TRBV3-1/TRBV3-2|TRBD2
CASSQRVAGEGETQYF
>TRBJ2-2|TRBV7-9|TRBD1
CASSLSGGWELFF
>TRBJ2-3|TRBV6-5|-
CASRPGRFTDTQYF
>TRBJ2-3|TRBV12-3/TRBV12-4|-
CASSLHTDTQYF
>TRBJ2-2|TRBV7-2|-
CASSLTRAAGELFF
>TRBJ2-2|TRBV5-6|-
CASSLPGTTGELFF
>TRBJ1-1|TRBV19|-
CASSIDASPVNTEAFF
>TRBJ2-3|TRBV24-1|TRBD1
CATSDPGTGVGDTQYF
>TRBJ2-1|TRBV18|TRBD2
CASSLQGLAGANEQFF
>TRBJ2-3|TRBV21-1|-
CASSKRASGGVSDTQYF
>TRBJ1-2|TRBV12-3/TRBV12-4|TRBD1
CASTKTGRGGYTF
>TRBJ2-5|TRBV5-8|TRBD1
CASSLGRTGLGETQYF
>TRBJ2-3|TRBV30|TRBD2
CAWSSSRTSSPDTQYF
>TRBJ1-1|TRBV6-5|-
CASSYSGITEAFF
>TRBJ1-2|TRBV3-1/TRBV3-2|-
CASSQDEQGRGYTF
>TRBJ1-3|TRBV9|TRBD1
CASSGGQSSGNTIYF
>TRBJ2-5|TRBV5-1|TRBD1
CASSVGQIQETQYF
>TRBJ2-1|TRBV6-6|-
CASSYSGFDEQFF
>TRBJ2-3|TRBV7-2|-
CASSYSSLAANTQYF